This T cell receptor beta chain was recorded in a study of technical replicates of blood from a few donors. Trimming pared 2 bases from V and 10 bases from J, leaving 9 bases between. CDR1 DFQATT and CDR2 SNEGSKA come from the germline V gene (reference sequence). The CDR3 length is 11 residues. TCRdb's copy holds only in-frame clones and misses some; the assay was immunoSEQ multiplex PCR. The sample has some 74,000 clones; more than 90% are singletons. The sequenced material came from T cells isolated from PBMCs. This receptor was obtained from a human donor in good health. The J gene is TRBJ1-5, the V gene TRBV20-1; D remains unclear. CDR3: CSARSGGPQHF. Written as DNA, the CDR3 is TGCAGTGCTAGAAGTGGAGGTCCCCAGCATTTT.